One sample yielded the 9 T cell receptor beta chains listed below, sequenced in a study of blood T cells in healthy people across ages. Primers used in a second PCR of about 7 to 12 cycles were a sample-barcoded 5' primer and a J-beta primer mix. TCRdb ran MiXCR on the 5' RACE reads and lists one entry per CDR3 protein. The repertoire holds more than 800,000 distinct CDR3 sequences, with under 55% as singletons. Sequences were obtained from blood. The receptors were sampled from a woman in her fifties or sixties in good health.

This clonotype was detected only a few times. The chain recombines TRBV5-6 with TRBJ2-7, with TRBD2 matching over 9 bases. This CDR3 comprises 14 residues. Losses at the gene ends were 3 bases for V and 5 bases for J; bases not matched to a gene: 6. The germline V gene encodes CDR1 SGHDT and CDR2 YYEEEE. The CDR3 DNA follows: TGTGCCAGCAGCTCCGGGACTAGCTACCACGAGCAGTACTTC. It translates to CASSSGTSYHEQYF.

The chain couples TRBV10-3 to TRBJ1-2, with D possibly TRBD1 on 6 matching bases. The CDR3 contains 16 residues. V lost 4 bases to trimming and J lost 4 bases, with 19 bases between them. Germline V CDR1 and CDR2: ENHRY, SYGVKD. CDR3 in DNA: TGTGCCATCAGTGTTTTCGGGGGGGCGAAAACCTATGGCTACACCTTC. Its protein is CAISVFGGAKTYGYTF.

The chain joins TRBV11-3 to TRBJ2-2; D is unclear. This CDR3 is 17 amino acids long. Trimming took off 4 bases at V and 1 base at J, with 16 bases between the two ends. Per the germline V gene, CDR1 is SGHNT and CDR2 is YENEEA. The CDR3 bases are TGTGCCAGCAGCTCAAATAAGGGTATCGAGAACACCGGGGAGCTGTTTTTT. Translated, it gives CASSSNKGIENTGELFF. The whole variable domain, filled in from reference TRBV11-3 and TRBJ2-2, reads EAGVVQSPRYKIIEKKQPVAFWCNPISGHNTLYWYLQNLGQGPELLIRYENEEAVDDSQLPKDRFSAERLKGVDSTLKIQPAELGDSAVYLCASSSNKGIENTGELFFGEGSRLTVL.

The chain carries TRBV3-1 and TRBJ2-2, with D perhaps TRBD2 (5 bases). V shed 7 bases and J shed 3 bases, with 12 bases lying between them. The CDR3 has 14 residues. From germline, CDR1 is LGHDT and CDR2 YNNKEL (reference sequence). The CDR3 spells CASTDYGYTGELFF. The CDR3 DNA is TGTGCCAGCACCGACTATGGGTACACCGGGGAGCTGTTTTTT.

A remark on this clonotype: The junction departs from the called germline gene at one end, perhaps through a read error. This chain connects TRBV7-9 to TRBJ2-7; D remains ambiguous. Germline V gene data show CDR1 as SEHNR and CDR2 as FQNEAQ (reference sequence). The CDR3 is 14 residues long. The CDR3 region has the DNA TGTGCCGGCAGCTTGACTGCAATTAGGTACGAGCAGTACTTC. Residues: CAGSLTAIRYEQYF. Supplemented by reference TRBV7-9 and TRBJ2-7, the full variable domain reads DTGVSQNPRHKITKRGQNVTFRCDPISEHNRLYWYRQTLGQGPEFLTYFQNEAQLEKSRLLSDRFSAERPKGSFSTLEIQRTEQGDSAMYLCAGSLTAIRYEQYFGPGTRLTVT.

This clonotype was seen a handful of times. The CDR3 loop reads CASSYSKLTGVEEQYF. DNA of the CDR3: TGTGCCAGCAGTTACTCGAAATTGACAGGGGTGGAAGAGCAGTACTTC. The V and J genes are TRBV6-2 or TRBV6-3 and TRBJ2-5, with 8 bases lining up with TRBD1. J was trimmed by 11 bases and V by 0 bases; bases with no gene match: 14. The CDR3 consists of 16 residues. Germline CDR1 MNHEY, CDR2 SVGEGT.

The V gene is TRBV9, the J gene TRBJ2-1, with D perhaps being TRBD1 or TRBD2 (6 bases each). The CDR3 runs 16 residues. CDR1 is SGDLS and CDR2 is YYNGEE in the germline V gene. V lost 4 bases, J lost 6 bases, and 20 bases lay in between. CDR3: CASSPEVGGGVNEQFF. The CDR3 DNA follows: TGTGCCAGCAGCCCCGAAGTTGGGGGCGGGGTCAATGAGCAGTTCTTC.

This chain uses TRBV6-5 with TRBJ2-1; TRBD2 is a possible D gene (6 bases). The CDR3 spans 17 residues. V was trimmed by 0 bases and J by 6 bases, leaving 18 bases between them. Germline assignment: CDR1 MNHEY and CDR2 SVGAGI. The CDR3 sequence is CASSYSGLAYLFNEQFF. The CDR3 DNA sequence: TGTGCCAGCAGTTACTCGGGTCTAGCGTACTTGTTCAATGAGCAGTTCTTC.

Only a few counts were recorded for this clonotype. This chain connects TRBV11-3 to TRBJ2-3, with D hard to call. Germline V lookup: CDR1 SGHNT, CDR2 YENEEA. The CDR3 is 15 residues long. V was clipped by 2 bases and J by 1 base, with 10 bases between them. CDR3 DNA: TGTGCCAGCAGCTTACGCGGAGTGGGCACAGATACGCAGTATTTT. Translation: CASSLRGVGTDTQYF.